This TCR beta chain originates from a study of cytomegalovirus exposure and HLA in healthy donors. Whole-study context: An earlier analysis identified 110 million or so unique TCR beta sequences in about 170 million T cells. Notes on the study in general: It was shown in a later analysis that HLA-associated TCR beta chains were more clonally expanded than other, equally common chains. Some highly shared sequence variants likely arose as a pipeline artifact.

Use of 60 Vbeta and 13 Jbeta primers characterized the PCR. Profiling relied on immunoSEQ multiplex PCR, and the TCRdb table lists in-frame clones only, not all of them. The sample carries about 160,000 clones, 82% recorded once. Points on this clone: Its antigen is unknown.

The length of the CDR3 is 16 residues. This clonotype originated in a male donor in good health and CMV-seronegative. The source material was PBMCs. The J gene is TRBJ2-7, the V gene TRBV21-1; the D segment call TRBD2 is taken from the table without a DNA check. TRBV21-1 represents a pseudogene. The CDR3 reads CASSTDGSLAGYEQYF. The CDR3 nucleotides read TGTGCCAGCAGCACCGACGGCTCACTAGCGGGGTACGAGCAGTACTTC.